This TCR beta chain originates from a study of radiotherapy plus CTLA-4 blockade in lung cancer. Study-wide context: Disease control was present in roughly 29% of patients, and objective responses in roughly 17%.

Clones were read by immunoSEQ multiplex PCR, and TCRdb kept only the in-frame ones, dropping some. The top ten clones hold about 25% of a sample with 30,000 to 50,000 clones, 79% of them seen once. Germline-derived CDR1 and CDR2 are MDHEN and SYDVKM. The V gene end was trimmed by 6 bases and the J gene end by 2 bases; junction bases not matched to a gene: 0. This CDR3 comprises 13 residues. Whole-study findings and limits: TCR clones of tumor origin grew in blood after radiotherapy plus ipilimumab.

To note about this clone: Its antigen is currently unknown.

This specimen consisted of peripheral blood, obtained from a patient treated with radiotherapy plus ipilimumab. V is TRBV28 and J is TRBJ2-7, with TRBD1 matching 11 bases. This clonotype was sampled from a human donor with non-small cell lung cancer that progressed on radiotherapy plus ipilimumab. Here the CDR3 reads CASRDRGPYEQYF. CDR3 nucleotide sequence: TGTGCCAGCAGGGACAGGGGGCCCTACGAGCAGTACTTC.